The TCR beta chain under discussion was sequenced for a study of CD8+CD57+ T cells in acquired aplastic anemia. Whole-study context: Some 10 million reads, on average, were obtained for CD4+ cells from healthy donors.

Genomic DNA served as template for TCR beta VDJ and CDR3 profiling. MiXCR, run by TCRdb on the reads, gives a single entry per CDR3 protein. The sample has around 190,000 distinct CDR3 sequences; approximately 60% are singletons. CDR3 size: 13 residues. Trimming pared 7 bases from V and 5 bases from J, leaving 14 bases between. Germline CDR1 is LGHNT and CDR2 is FRNRAP. The rearrangement joins TRBV12-5 to TRBJ1-1; D unresolved. The receptor was isolated from a human donor in good health. Sequencing used sorted CD4+, CD8+, or CD8+CD57+ T cells (not recorded which) from PBMCs. In DNA form, the CDR3 reads TGTGCTAGTGCCCGAGCTGAGAGGACTGAAGCTTTCTTT. This encodes CASARAERTEAFF.